This entry features one T cell receptor (beta chain) sequence. This clonotype has only a few counts. Its cognate antigen has yet to be identified. Within one base of it there is no much larger clone, and no base qualities were kept. This record belongs to a study of T cells in Graves' hyperthyroidism and ophthalmopathy (dated by TCRdb to about 2019). Study-wide context: Peripheral blood samples were taken at initial diagnosis, before any treatment was given. To identify TCR V-J signatures that set the groups apart, the researchers used a discovery cohort of 100 patients, made up of around 40 with Graves' ophthalmopathy and 57 with stable Graves' hyperthyroidism. An independent validation cohort of about 19 hyperthyroidism patients and more than 15 patients who later progressed to ophthalmopathy tested prospective prediction of ophthalmopathy. The 100 or so discovery patients were divided at random into training and test sets in a 7:3 ratio. The study also compared thyroid tissue and blood T-cell repertoires from a handful of Graves' hyperthyroidism patients. Following sampling, methimazole starting at 30 mg daily was given to hyperthyroidism patients, and high-dose intravenous methylprednisolone was given to ophthalmopathy patients. According to the paper, TCR Vbeta CDR3 sequencing was carried out on over 130 peripheral blood samples, which came from some 41 ophthalmopathy, 75 to 80 hyperthyroidism and about 17 progressor patients. Broader findings and caveats from the paper: In validation, the model predicted progression to ophthalmopathy with approximately 69% sensitivity and around 72% specificity, a median of 6.5 months before onset. Most expanded thyroid clonotypes (frequency above 0.001) were also detected in blood, suggesting blood repertoires may reflect thyroid immune responses. No statistical method was used to set the sample size in advance, and investigators knew the group allocation. Ophthalmopathy was separated from stable hyperthyroidism by a 13 V-J signature model, with just over 85% sensitivity and around 81% specificity obtained in cross-validation and 80%/75% obtained in testing.

The hyperthyroidism patients were between 18 and 65 years old and newly diagnosed, with a disease duration of less than 2 months. Exclusion was applied to patients with uncontrolled infections, other autoimmune diseases, pregnancy or lactation. Diagnoses were based on clinical symptoms, serum thyroxine and TRAb, thyroid ultrasound and orbital computed tomography. Blood from progressor patients was collected at the time of first diagnosis with hyperthyroidism, before any ophthalmopathy symptoms had appeared. PBMCs were isolated from 8 to 10 ml of fresh peripheral blood by Ficoll-Paque density gradient centrifugation. Progressor patients were first diagnosed with Graves' hyperthyroidism and then developed ophthalmopathy during follow-up. Total RNA was extracted using Trizol reagent, and RNA quality was assessed on an Agilent 2100 Bioanalyzer. After removal of 3 bases from V and 0 bases from J, the junction retains 12 bases not matched to a gene. Taken from cysteine to phenylalanine, the CDR3 has 20 residues. CDR3 DNA only is kept here, 60 bases in frame from base 1. The CDR1 and CDR2 encoded by the germline V gene are KGHSH and LQKENI.

The TCR beta CDR3 regions were amplified from RNA transcripts. The first round of RT-PCR for the TCR CDR3 was performed with the HTBI primer set and the Qiagen OneStep RT-PCR kit. The libraries were constructed in a second round of multiplex PCR and then size-selected and purified. Sequencing of the libraries was done on an Illumina HiSeq2000 using paired-end 100 bp reads. As for the original processing: SOAPnuke was used to process the raw data, removing reads that contained adapters or uncalled bases, had a mean Phred below 15, or lacked an exact match to the constant primer or identifier. COPE v1.2.5 was used to merge the high-quality paired reads, and each unique nucleotide sequence was defined as a clonotype. MiTCR v1.1 was used to align clonotypes to the IMGT TRBV, TRBD and TRBJ reference segments. The analysis was restricted to V-J combinations with a frequency above 0.0001, which together covered around 99% of the repertoires. A TCS score was defined as the ratio of F50 (clonal expansion) to E x V (chaos), with BLOSUM62-based TCRdist applied between CDR3 peptides within each V-J. Welch's t-statistics and random forest reduced around 520 V-J features to 13, which were used in a naive Bayes classifier (R e1071). TCRdb reran the public reads through fastp at Q25 and MiXCR, keeping productive beta chains. Merged by CDR3 protein, the rows form single entries marked with the most common genes and DNA. The V and J calls, along with clone size, are taken from TCRdb and not from the paper's own processing. Recorded for this sample are over 700,000 distinct CDR3 sequences; roughly 20% of them occurred a single time. Approximately 15% of the sample lies in the top ten.

This chain joins TRBV18 to TRBJ1-3, with 12 central nucleotides matching TRBD1. The sequence was collected from a woman between 45 and 65 years old with Graves' hyperthyroidism that later progressed to Graves' ophthalmopathy. The sample comprised blood. The bases are TGTGCCAGCTCACCCTTCCCGGGACAGGGGGCTCATCCCTCTGGAAACACCATATATTTT. Its protein product is CASSPFPGQGAHPSGNTIYF. When the CDR3 is completed using the reference TRBV18 and TRBJ1-3 genes on either side, the full variable domain is NAGVMQNPRHLVRRRGQEARLRCSPMKGHSHVYWYRQLPEEGLKFMVYLQKENIIDESGMPKERFSAEFPKEGPSILRIQQVVRGDSAAYFCASSPFPGQGAHPSGNTIYFGEGSWLTVV.